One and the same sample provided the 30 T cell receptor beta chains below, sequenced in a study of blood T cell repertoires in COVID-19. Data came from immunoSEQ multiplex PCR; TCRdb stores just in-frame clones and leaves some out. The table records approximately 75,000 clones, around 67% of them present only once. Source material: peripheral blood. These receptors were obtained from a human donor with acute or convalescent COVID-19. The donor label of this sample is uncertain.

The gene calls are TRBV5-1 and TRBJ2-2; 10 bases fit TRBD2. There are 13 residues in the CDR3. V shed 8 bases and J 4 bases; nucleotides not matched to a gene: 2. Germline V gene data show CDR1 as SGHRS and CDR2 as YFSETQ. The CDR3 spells CASLAGVTGELFF. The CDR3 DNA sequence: TGCGCCAGTCTAGCGGGGGTCACCGGGGAGCTGTTTTTT. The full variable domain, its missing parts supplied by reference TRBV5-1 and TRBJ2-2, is KAGVTQTPRYLIKTRGQQVTLSCSPISGHRSVSWYQQTPGQGLQFLFEYFSETQRNKGNFPGRFSGRQFSNSRSEMNVSTLELGDSALYLCASLAGVTGELFFGEGSRLTVL.

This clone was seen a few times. The CDR3 DNA reads TGTGCCAGCAGCTTAGAGGGACTTGACACTGAAGCTTTCTTT. Translated: CASSLEGLDTEAFF. The rearrangement uses TRBV7-2 and TRBJ1-1; possible D gene TRBD1, 5 bases. Looked up from germline, CDR1 is SGHTA and CDR2 is FQGNSA. The V end was cut by 1 base, the J end by 3 bases, with 9 bases between. The CDR3 is 14 amino acids.

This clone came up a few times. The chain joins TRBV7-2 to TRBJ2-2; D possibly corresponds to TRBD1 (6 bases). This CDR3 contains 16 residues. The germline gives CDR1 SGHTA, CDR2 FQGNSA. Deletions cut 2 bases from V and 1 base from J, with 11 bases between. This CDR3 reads CASSLQGIQNTGELFF. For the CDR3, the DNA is TGTGCCAGCAGCTTACAGGGGATCCAGAACACCGGGGAGCTGTTTTTT. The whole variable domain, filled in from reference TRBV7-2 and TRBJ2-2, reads GAGVSQSPSNKVTEKGKDVELRCDPISGHTALYWYRQSLGQGLEFLIYFQGNSAPDKSGLPSDRFSAERTGGSVSTLTIQRTQQEDSAVYLCASSLQGIQNTGELFFGEGSRLTVL.

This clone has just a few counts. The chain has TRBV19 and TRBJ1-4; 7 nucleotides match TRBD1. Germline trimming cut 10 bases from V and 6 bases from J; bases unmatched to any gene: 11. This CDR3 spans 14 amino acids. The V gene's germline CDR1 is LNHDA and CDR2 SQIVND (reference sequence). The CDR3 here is CATSRGQQYEKLFF. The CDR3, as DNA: TGTGCCACCTCAAGGGGACAGCAATATGAAAAACTGTTTTTT.

CDR3 nucleotides: TGTGCCAGCAGCCTCCGGGACATCGGCTACAATGAGCAGTTCTTC. Protein: CASSLRDIGYNEQFF. The J gene is TRBJ2-1, the V gene TRBV5-5, with D perhaps matching TRBD1 (6 bases). Germline V gene data show CDR1 as SGHKS and CDR2 as YYEKEE (reference sequence). V was trimmed by 4 bases and J by 3 bases, leaving 14 bases between them. This CDR3 is 15 amino acids long.

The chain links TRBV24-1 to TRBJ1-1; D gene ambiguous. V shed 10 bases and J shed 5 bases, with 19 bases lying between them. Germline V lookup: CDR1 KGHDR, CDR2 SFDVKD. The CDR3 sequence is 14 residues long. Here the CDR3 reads CATHYLVDMTEAFF. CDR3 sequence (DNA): TGTGCCACTCACTATTTGGTGGATATGACTGAAGCTTTCTTT.

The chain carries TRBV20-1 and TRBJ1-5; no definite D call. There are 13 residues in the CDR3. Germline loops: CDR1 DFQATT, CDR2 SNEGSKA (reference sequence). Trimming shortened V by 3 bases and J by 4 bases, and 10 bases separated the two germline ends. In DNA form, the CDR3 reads TGCAGTGCTAGTGGTATGAGGAATCAGCCCCAGCATTTT. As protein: CSASGMRNQPQHF.

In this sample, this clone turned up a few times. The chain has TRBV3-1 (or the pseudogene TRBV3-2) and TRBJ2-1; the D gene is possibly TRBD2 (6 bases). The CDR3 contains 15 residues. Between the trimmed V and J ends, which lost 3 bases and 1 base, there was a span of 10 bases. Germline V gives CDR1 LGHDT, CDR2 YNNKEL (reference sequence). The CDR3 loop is CASSQWGDSYNEQFF. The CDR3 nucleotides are TGTGCCAGCAGCCAGTGGGGGGATTCCTACAATGAGCAGTTCTTC.

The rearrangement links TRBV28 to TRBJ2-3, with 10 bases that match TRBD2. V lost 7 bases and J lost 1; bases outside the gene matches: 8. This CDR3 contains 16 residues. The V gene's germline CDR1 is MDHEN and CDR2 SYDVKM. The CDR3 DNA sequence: TGTGCCAGCACTAATTTCGGGACTAGCGGCACAGATACGCAGTATTTT. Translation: CASTNFGTSGTDTQYF.

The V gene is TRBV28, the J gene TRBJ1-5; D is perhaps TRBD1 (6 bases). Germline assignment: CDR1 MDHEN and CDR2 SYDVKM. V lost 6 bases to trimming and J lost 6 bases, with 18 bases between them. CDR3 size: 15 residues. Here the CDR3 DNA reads TGTGCCAGCAGCCTAAATCAACAGGGATCTCAGCCCCAGCATTTT. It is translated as CASSLNQQGSQPQHF.

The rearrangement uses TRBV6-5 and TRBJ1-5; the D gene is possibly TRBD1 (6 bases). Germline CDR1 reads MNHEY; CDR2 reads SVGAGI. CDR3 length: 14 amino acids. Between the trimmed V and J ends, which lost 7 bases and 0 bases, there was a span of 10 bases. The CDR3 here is CASNGQNSNQPQHF. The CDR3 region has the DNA TGTGCCAGCAACGGACAGAATAGCAATCAGCCCCAGCATTTT.

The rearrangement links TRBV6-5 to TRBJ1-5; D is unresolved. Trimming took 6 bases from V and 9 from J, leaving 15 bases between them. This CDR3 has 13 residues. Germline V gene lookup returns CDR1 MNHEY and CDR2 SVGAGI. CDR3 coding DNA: TGTGCCAGCAGGCCGGACTGGGAGGGGCCCCAGCATTTT. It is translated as CASRPDWEGPQHF.

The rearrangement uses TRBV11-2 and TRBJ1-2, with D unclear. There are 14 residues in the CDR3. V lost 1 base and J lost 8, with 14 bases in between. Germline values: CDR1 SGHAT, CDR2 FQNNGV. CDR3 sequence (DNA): TGTGCCAGCAGCTTAGCCCAGGCAGGAGGCGGCTACACCTTC. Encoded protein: CASSLAQAGGGYTF.

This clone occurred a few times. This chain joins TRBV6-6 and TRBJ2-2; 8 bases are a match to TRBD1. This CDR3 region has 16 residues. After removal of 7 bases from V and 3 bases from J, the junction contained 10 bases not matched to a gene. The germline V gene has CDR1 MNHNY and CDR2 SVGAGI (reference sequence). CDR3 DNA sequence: TGTGCCAGCACAGCTGGACAGGGCAGGCACACCGGGGAGCTGTTTTTT. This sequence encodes CASTAGQGRHTGELFF.

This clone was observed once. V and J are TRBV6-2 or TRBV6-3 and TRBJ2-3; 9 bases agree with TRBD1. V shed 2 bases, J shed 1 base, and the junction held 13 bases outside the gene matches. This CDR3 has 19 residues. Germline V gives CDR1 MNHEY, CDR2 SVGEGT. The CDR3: CASSYARKGGQGGTDTQYF. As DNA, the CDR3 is TGTGCCAGCAGTTACGCTCGAAAAGGGGGACAGGGAGGCACAGATACGCAGTATTTT.

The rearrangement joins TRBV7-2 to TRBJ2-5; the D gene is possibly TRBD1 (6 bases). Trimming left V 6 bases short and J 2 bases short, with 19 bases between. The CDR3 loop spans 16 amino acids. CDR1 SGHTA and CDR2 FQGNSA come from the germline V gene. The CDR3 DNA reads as TGTGCCAGCAGTTCCTCATCAGCGAGGGGGCAAGAGACCCAGTACTTC. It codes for CASSSSSARGQETQYF.

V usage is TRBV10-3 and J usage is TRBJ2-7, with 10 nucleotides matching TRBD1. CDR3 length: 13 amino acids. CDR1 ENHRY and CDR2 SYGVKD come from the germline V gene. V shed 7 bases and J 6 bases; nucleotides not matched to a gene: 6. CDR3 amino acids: CAINDRGRGEQYF. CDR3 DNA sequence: TGTGCCATCAACGACAGGGGGCGGGGCGAGCAGTACTTC.

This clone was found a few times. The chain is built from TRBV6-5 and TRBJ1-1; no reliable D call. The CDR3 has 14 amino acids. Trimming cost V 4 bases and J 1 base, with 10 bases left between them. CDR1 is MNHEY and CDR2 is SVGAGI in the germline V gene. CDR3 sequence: CASSFSTQNTEAFF. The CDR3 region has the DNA TGTGCCAGCAGTTTCAGTACGCAGAACACTGAAGCTTTCTTT.

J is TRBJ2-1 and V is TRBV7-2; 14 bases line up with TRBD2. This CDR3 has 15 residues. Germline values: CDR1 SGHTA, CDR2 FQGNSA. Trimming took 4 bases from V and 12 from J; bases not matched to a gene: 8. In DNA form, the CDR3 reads TGTGCCAGCAGCTCTAGACTAGCGGGAGGGCCGGGGCAGTTCTTC. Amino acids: CASSSRLAGGPGQFF. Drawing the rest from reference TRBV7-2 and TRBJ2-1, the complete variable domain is GAGVSQSPSNKVTEKGKDVELRCDPISGHTALYWYRQSLGQGLEFLIYFQGNSAPDKSGLPSDRFSAERTGGSVSTLTIQRTQQEDSAVYLCASSSRLAGGPGQFFGPGTRLTVL.

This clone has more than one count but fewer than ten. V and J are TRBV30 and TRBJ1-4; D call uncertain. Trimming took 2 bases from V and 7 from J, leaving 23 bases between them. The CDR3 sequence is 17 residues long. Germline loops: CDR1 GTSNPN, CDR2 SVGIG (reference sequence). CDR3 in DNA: TGTGCCTGGAGTTCCCGGAGCGCCAGAGAACGGCCTGAAAAACTGTTTTTT. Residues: CAWSSRSARERPEKLFF. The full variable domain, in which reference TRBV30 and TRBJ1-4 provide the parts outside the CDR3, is SQTIHQWPATLVQPVGSPLSLECTVEGTSNPNLYWYRQAAGRGLQLLFYSVGIGQISSEVPQNLSASRPQDRQFILSSKKLLLSDSGFYLCAWSSRSARERPEKLFFGSGTQLSVL.

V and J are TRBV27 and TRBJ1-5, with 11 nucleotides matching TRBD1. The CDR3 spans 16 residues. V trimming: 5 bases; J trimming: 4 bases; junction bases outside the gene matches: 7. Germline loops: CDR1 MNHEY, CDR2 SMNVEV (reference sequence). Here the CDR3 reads CASSAGTGGINQPQHF. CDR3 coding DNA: TGTGCCAGCAGTGCAGGGACAGGGGGTATTAATCAGCCCCAGCATTTT.

The CDR3 spells CASRGLGQPQHF. In DNA, the CDR3 is TGTGCCAGCAGGGGGCTCGGTCAGCCCCAGCATTTT. This sequence joins TRBV2 and TRBJ1-5; weak D call: TRBD1 (5 bases). The CDR3 runs 12 residues. Per germline, CDR1 SNHLY and CDR2 FYNNEI. Trimming shortened V by 6 bases and J by 6 bases, and 9 bases separated the two germline ends.

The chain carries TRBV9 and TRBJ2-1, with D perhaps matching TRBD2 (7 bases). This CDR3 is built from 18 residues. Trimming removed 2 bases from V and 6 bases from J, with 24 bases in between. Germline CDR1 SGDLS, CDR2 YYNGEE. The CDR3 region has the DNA TGTGCCAGCAGCGTTTCTCCCCTCCCTAAAGGGGGGGTCAATGAGCAGTTCTTC. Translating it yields CASSVSPLPKGGVNEQFF.

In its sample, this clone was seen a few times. The CDR3 protein is CASSPRQGTGELFF. CDR3 nucleotides: TGTGCCAGCAGCCCCCGACAGGGGACCGGGGAGCTGTTTTTT. The J gene is TRBJ2-2, the V gene TRBV4-2; TRBD1 aligns across 8 bases. Trimming at V came to 4 bases and at J to 5 bases, leaving 3 bases not matched to a gene. From germline, CDR1 is LGHNA and CDR2 YNFKEQ. The CDR3 covers 14 residues.

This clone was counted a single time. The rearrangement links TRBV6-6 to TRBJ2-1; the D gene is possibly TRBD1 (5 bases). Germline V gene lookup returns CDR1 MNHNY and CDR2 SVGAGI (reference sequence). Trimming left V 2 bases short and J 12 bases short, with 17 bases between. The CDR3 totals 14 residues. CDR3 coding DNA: TGTGCCAGCAGTTACGGTACAGGCTCCCCGGTGCAGTTCTTC. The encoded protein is CASSYGTGSPVQFF.

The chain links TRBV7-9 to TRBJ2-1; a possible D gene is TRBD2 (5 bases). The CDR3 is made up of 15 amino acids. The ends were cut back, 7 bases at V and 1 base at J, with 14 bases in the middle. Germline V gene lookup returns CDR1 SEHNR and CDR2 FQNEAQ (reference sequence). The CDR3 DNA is TGTGCCAGCACCCAGACTGGGAGTTCCTACAATGAGCAGTTCTTC. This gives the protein CASTQTGSSYNEQFF. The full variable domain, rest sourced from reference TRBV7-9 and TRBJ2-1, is DTGVSQNPRHKITKRGQNVTFRCDPISEHNRLYWYRQTLGQGPEFLTYFQNEAQLEKSRLLSDRFSAERPKGSFSTLEIQRTEQGDSAMYLCASTQTGSSYNEQFFGPGTRLTVL.

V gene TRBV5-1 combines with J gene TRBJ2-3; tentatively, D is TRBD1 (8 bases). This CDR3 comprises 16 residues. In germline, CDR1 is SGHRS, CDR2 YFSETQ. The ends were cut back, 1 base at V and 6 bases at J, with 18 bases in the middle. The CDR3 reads CASSLPTGGEGDTQYF. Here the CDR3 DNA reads TGCGCCAGCAGCTTGCCCACAGGGGGGGAAGGGGATACGCAGTATTTT.

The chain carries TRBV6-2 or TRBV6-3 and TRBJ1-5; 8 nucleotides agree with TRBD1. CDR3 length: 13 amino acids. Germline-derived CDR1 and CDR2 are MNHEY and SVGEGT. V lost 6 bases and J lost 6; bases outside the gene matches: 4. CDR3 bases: TGTGCCAGCAGCTCGGACAGGGCTCAGCCCCAGCATTTT. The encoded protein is CASSSDRAQPQHF.

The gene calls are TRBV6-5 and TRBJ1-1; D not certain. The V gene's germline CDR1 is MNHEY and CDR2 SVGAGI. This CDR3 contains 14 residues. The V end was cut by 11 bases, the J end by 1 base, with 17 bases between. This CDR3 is CAASGRSRNTEAFF. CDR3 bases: TGTGCCGCAAGTGGGAGAAGTCGGAACACTGAAGCTTTCTTT.

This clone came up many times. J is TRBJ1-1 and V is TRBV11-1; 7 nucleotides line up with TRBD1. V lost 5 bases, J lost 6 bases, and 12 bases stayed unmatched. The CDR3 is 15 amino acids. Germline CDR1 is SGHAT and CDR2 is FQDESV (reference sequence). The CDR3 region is CASSQPGQRTAEAFF. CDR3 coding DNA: TGTGCCAGCAGCCAGCCGGGACAGCGCACTGCTGAAGCTTTCTTT. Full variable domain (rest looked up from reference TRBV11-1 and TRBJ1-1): EAEVAQSPRYKITEKSQAVAFWCDPISGHATLYWYRQILGQGPELLVQFQDESVVDDSQLPKDRFSAERLKGVDSTLKIQPAELGDSAMYLCASSQPGQRTAEAFFGQGTRLTVV.